This T cell receptor beta chain was profiled in a study of blood T cell repertoires in COVID-19. The wider study: Collection of acute and convalescent COVID-19 samples took place in the United States, Italy and Spain. T cells, B-cell-depleted T cells, or PBMCs supplied cDNA or gDNA.

Original analysis: Amplified reference gene primers provided the basis for estimating nucleated cell counts. Some clones are missing from TCRdb's copy, which holds only in-frame ones; the method was immunoSEQ multiplex PCR. The V and J calls and clone size come from that table; D and trimming were worked out from the DNA. This sample carries about 170,000 clones, around 88% of them seen once, and the ten largest clones take 3.6%. All enrollees were about 18 to 89 years old and from about 25 US areas. The sequenced material came from PBMCs or T cells enriched from blood (not recorded which). This clonotype was obtained from a woman between 50 and 59 years old in a cohort exposed to, infected with or recovered from COVID-19 (not recorded which).

The DNA of the CDR3 is TGTGCCACCAGTGATCAGGGCTATGGCTACACCTTC. Protein product: CATSDQGYGYTF. This chain joins TRBV24-1 and TRBJ1-2; maybe TRBD1 (5 bases). V gave up 3 bases and J gave up 4 bases, with 5 bases separating them. In germline, CDR1 is KGHDR, CDR2 SFDVKD. CDR3 length equals 12 residues.